The rows below give T cell receptor beta chains drawn from one sample of a study of neurological immune-mediated disorders. TCRdb processed the 5' RACE reads anew with MiXCR; each CDR3 protein has one entry. Found here are about 66,000 distinct CDR3 sequences, less than 4% of them singletons; the top ten hold 1% to 1.5%. Sequenced sample: PBMCs. These receptors were collected from a man younger than 45 with multiple sclerosis. Both conserved end residues are part of each CDR3. The order of the fields is V gene, J gene, D gene, clone size, CDR3 protein, CDR3 DNA. The D gene is left open where the match is weak. Expanded clones are given a class, and other clones once, few, many or no size at all.

v_call: TRBV5-1; j_call: TRBJ1-5; d_call: .; clone_size: many; cdr3_aa: CASSPHAGMDQPQHF; cdr3_nt: TGCGCCAGCAGCCCCCATGCTGGGATGGATCAGCCCCAGCATTTT
v_call: TRBV2; j_call: TRBJ1-6; d_call: .; clone_size: many; cdr3_aa: CASSEKARFGDNSPLHF; cdr3_nt: TGTGCCAGCAGTGAAAAGGCGAGGTTCGGGGATAATTCACCCCTCCACTTT
v_call: TRBV7-8; j_call: TRBJ2-6; d_call: .; clone_size: many; cdr3_aa: CASSLVGTVVSGANVLTF; cdr3_nt: TGTGCCAGCAGCTTAGTAGGGACGGTAGTATCTGGGGCCAACGTCCTGACTTTC
v_call: TRBV5-5; j_call: TRBJ2-2; d_call: .; clone_size: many; cdr3_aa: CASTDQPIGTGELFF; cdr3_nt: TGTGCCAGCACCGACCAGCCGATTGGAACCGGGGAGCTGTTTTTT
v_call: TRBV20-1; j_call: TRBJ2-7; d_call: TRBD1; clone_size: many; cdr3_aa: CSAEQGNRGEQYF; cdr3_nt: TGCAGTGCTGAACAGGGGAACAGGGGAGAGCAGTACTTC
v_call: TRBV12-3/TRBV12-4; j_call: TRBJ2-2; d_call: TRBD2; clone_size: many; cdr3_aa: CASSLGLAGAGELFF; cdr3_nt: TGTGCCAGCAGTTTAGGCCTAGCGGGCGCCGGGGAGCTGTTTTTT
v_call: TRBV20-1; j_call: TRBJ2-7; d_call: .; clone_size: many; cdr3_aa: CSARGGGKVHEQYF; cdr3_nt: TGCAGTGCTAGAGGCGGGGGCAAGGTTCACGAGCAGTACTTC
v_call: TRBV6-5; j_call: TRBJ2-2; d_call: .; clone_size: few; cdr3_aa: CASSPLENTGELFF; cdr3_nt: TGTGCCAGCAGTCCCTTGGAGAACACCGGGGAGCTGTTTTTT
v_call: TRBV24-1; j_call: TRBJ2-2; d_call: TRBD2; clone_size: many; cdr3_aa: CATSDLAREGTGELFF; cdr3_nt: TGTGCCACCAGTGATCTCGCCAGGGAGGGCACCGGGGAGCTGTTTTTT
v_call: TRBV5-1; j_call: TRBJ2-2; d_call: .; clone_size: many; cdr3_aa: CASSLTRGHAGELFF; cdr3_nt: TGCGCCAGCAGTTTGACCCGAGGGCATGCCGGGGAGCTGTTTTTT
v_call: TRBV5-6; j_call: TRBJ1-5; d_call: .; clone_size: many; cdr3_aa: CASSRDTNQPQHF; cdr3_nt: TGTGCCAGCAGTCGGGACACCAATCAGCCCCAGCATTTT
v_call: TRBV3-1; j_call: TRBJ1-4; d_call: TRBD1; clone_size: few; cdr3_aa: CASSLRDRGLANDKLFF; cdr3_nt: TGTGCCAGCAGCCTCCGGGACAGGGGGCTAGCTAATGACAAACTGTTTTTT
v_call: TRBV7-2; j_call: TRBJ2-3; d_call: .; clone_size: many; cdr3_aa: CASSLVQGGVDTQYF; cdr3_nt: TGTGCCAGCAGCTTAGTCCAGGGGGGGGTGGATACGCAGTATTTT
v_call: TRBV11-2; j_call: TRBJ1-2; d_call: .; clone_size: many; cdr3_aa: CASSFYGGGYGYTF; cdr3_nt: TGTGCCAGCAGCTTTTACGGGGGCGGCTATGGCTACACCTTC
v_call: TRBV20-1; j_call: TRBJ2-1; d_call: .; clone_size: many; cdr3_aa: CSASGGDEQFF; cdr3_nt: TGCAGTGCTAGTGGTGGCGATGAGCAGTTCTTC
v_call: TRBV20-1; j_call: TRBJ2-7; d_call: .; clone_size: .; cdr3_aa: CSADGAGALSYEQYF; cdr3_nt: TGCAGTGCCGACGGGGCGGGGGCCCTCTCCTACGAGCAGTACTTC
v_call: TRBV20-1; j_call: TRBJ2-1; d_call: TRBD2; clone_size: many; cdr3_aa: CSAAGERGVDDEQFF; cdr3_nt: TGCAGTGCCGCGGGTGAGCGGGGGGTGGACGATGAGCAGTTCTTC
v_call: TRBV4-1; j_call: TRBJ2-2; d_call: .; clone_size: many; cdr3_aa: CASSLLQGSGELFF; cdr3_nt: TGCGCCAGCAGCCTGTTACAGGGTTCCGGGGAGCTGTTTTTT
v_call: TRBV4-1; j_call: TRBJ1-1; d_call: TRBD1; clone_size: few; cdr3_aa: CASSQPGTGGPEAFF; cdr3_nt: TGCGCCAGCAGCCAACCCGGGACAGGGGGCCCTGAAGCTTTCTTT
v_call: TRBV20-1; j_call: TRBJ2-6; d_call: .; clone_size: many; cdr3_aa: CSARGVRQSSGANVLTF; cdr3_nt: TGCAGTGCTAGAGGGGTACGTCAAAGCTCTGGGGCCAACGTCCTGACTTTC
v_call: TRBV5-1; j_call: TRBJ1-1; d_call: .; clone_size: many; cdr3_aa: CASSLMAGLNTEAFF; cdr3_nt: TGCGCCAGCAGCTTGATGGCAGGGCTAAACACTGAAGCTTTCTTT
v_call: TRBV19; j_call: TRBJ1-5; d_call: TRBD1; clone_size: many; cdr3_aa: CASRTDRGYNQPQNF; cdr3_nt: TGTGCCAGTAGGACAGACAGGGGATACAATCAGCCCCAGAATTTT
v_call: TRBV5-1; j_call: TRBJ2-5; d_call: .; clone_size: many; cdr3_aa: CASKDAGTGETQYF; cdr3_nt: TGCGCCAGCAAAGATGCAGGCACGGGAGAGACCCAGTACTTC
v_call: TRBV2; j_call: TRBJ2-5; d_call: TRBD2; clone_size: many; cdr3_aa: CALKRRGSQETQYF; cdr3_nt: TGTGCTCTAAAGAGGCGGGGGAGCCAAGAGACCCAGTACTTC
v_call: TRBV5-1; j_call: TRBJ2-3; d_call: .; clone_size: many; cdr3_aa: CASSLLQAGADTQYF; cdr3_nt: TGCGCCAGCAGCTTGTTACAGGCCGGGGCAGATACGCAGTATTTT